One sample yielded the 25 T cell receptor beta chains listed below, sequenced in a study of T cells after yellow fever vaccination. MiXCR, applied by TCRdb to the 5' RACE reads, yields one record per CDR3 protein. The table lists tens of thousands of distinct CDR3 sequences, around 7.8% of them singletons. This specimen consisted of CD8+ T cells sorted from PBMCs, obtained 9 to 10 days after the first yellow fever vaccination. These TCRs come from a man aged 18 to 29 who received the YFV17D yellow fever vaccine.

With regard to this clonotype: One base away lies a much larger clone, so this may be a sequencing read error. The chain is built from TRBV6-5 and TRBJ2-3, with 12 bases lining up with TRBD2. Germline CDR1 MNHEY, CDR2 SVGAGI. This CDR3 has 17 residues. The CDR3 sequence: CAGSYSTSGGGGDTQYF. In nucleotides, the CDR3 is TGTGCCGGCAGTTACTCGACTAGCGGGGGAGGTGGAGATACGCAGTATTTT.

The rearrangement links TRBV20-1 to TRBJ2-7; D may be TRBD2 (6 bases). The CDR3 runs 14 residues. Germline assignment: CDR1 DFQATT and CDR2 SNEGSKA (reference sequence). The V gene lost 4 bases and the J gene lost 3 bases, with 16 bases spanning the gap. The CDR3 region has the DNA TGCAGTGCTACGACTAGAGGGCCGTTCTACGAGCAGTACGTC. As protein: CSATTRGPFYEQYV.

This clonotype was counted many times. The gene calls are TRBV4-3 and TRBJ1-5; D remains ambiguous. V gave up 0 bases and J gave up 6 bases, with 6 bases separating them. The CDR3 is made up of 13 amino acids. Germline assignment: CDR1 LGHNA and CDR2 YSLEER. CDR3 amino acids: CASSQDGTQPQHF. The DNA of the CDR3 is TGCGCCAGCAGCCAAGATGGAACTCAGCCCCAGCATTTT.

At least ten counts were recorded for this clonotype. The chain employs TRBV14 and TRBJ2-7; the D is unclear. The V and J ends lost 0 bases and 6 bases respectively, with 21 bases between them. CDR1 and CDR2 from the germline V gene are SGHDN and FVKESK. This CDR3 contains 17 residues. The CDR3 sequence: CASSQDFPSAATIEQYF. The DNA of the CDR3 is TGTGCCAGCAGCCAAGATTTTCCGAGCGCCGCTACGATCGAGCAGTACTTC.

This clonotype was counted only a few times. The genes are TRBV6-2 or TRBV6-3 and TRBJ1-5; no firm D call. V was cut by 0 bases and J by 0 bases, with 15 bases left in between. Germline V CDR1 and CDR2: MNHEY, SVGEGT. This CDR3 spans 18 amino acids. CDR3 region: CASSYSRPAGSSNQPQHF. The CDR3 region has the DNA TGTGCCAGCAGTTACTCTAGGCCGGCTGGGAGTAGCAATCAGCCCCAGCATTTT.

This clonotype was recorded at least ten times. The chain employs TRBV12-5 and TRBJ2-1; no clear D gene. The V end was cut by 1 base, the J end by 9 bases, with 10 bases between. Germline V lookup: CDR1 LGHNT, CDR2 FRNRAP. The CDR3 length is 13 residues. The CDR3 DNA sequence: TGTGCTAGTGGTTTGGGCACTGTCCGTGAGCAGTTCTTC. The encoded protein is CASGLGTVREQFF.

Judged by abundance, this clonotype is medium-sized. The chain couples TRBV23-1 to TRBJ2-7; D unclear. TRBV23-1 is flagged as an ORF with uncertain function. This CDR3 contains 12 residues. The V and J ends lost 0 bases and 4 bases respectively, with 4 bases between them. In nucleotides, the CDR3 is TGCGCCAGCAGTCAATCAGGGTACGAGCAGTACTTC. Protein: CASSQSGYEQYF.

The table lists this clonotype with many counts. The genes are TRBV20-1 and TRBJ2-2; D unresolved. The V gene lost 5 bases and the J gene lost 0 bases, with 13 bases spanning the gap. Looked up from germline, CDR1 is DFQATT and CDR2 is SNEGSKA (reference sequence). There are 15 residues in the CDR3. The CDR3 loop reads CSAPSHPTNTGELFF. The CDR3 nucleotides read TGCAGTGCTCCAAGCCACCCCACGAACACCGGGGAGCTGTTTTTT.

In this sample, this clonotype turned up a few times. This chain uses TRBV10-3 with TRBJ2-3; D uncertain. This CDR3 region has 12 residues. V was cut by 10 bases and J by 1 base, with 9 bases left in between. Germline V CDR1 and CDR2: ENHRY, SYGVKD. CDR3 protein: CATSAGTDTQYF. The CDR3 DNA reads as TGTGCCACAAGTGCCGGCACAGATACGCAGTATTTT.

This clonotype was observed a few times. The chain couples TRBV4-1 to TRBJ2-7; D may match TRBD1 or TRBD2 (5 bases each). Trimming took 6 bases from V and 6 from J, leaving 15 bases between them. CDR3 size: 13 residues. The germline gives CDR1 MGHRA, CDR2 YSYEKL. CDR3 in amino acids: CASSPGTRLEQYF. The CDR3 coding sequence is TGCGCCAGCAGTCCCGGGACCCGACTCGAGCAGTACTTC.

A word on this clonotype: A junction boundary mismatches the germline segment, possibly from a read error. This chain uses TRBV5-6 with TRBJ2-7, with D perhaps TRBD1 (5 bases). Germline V gene data show CDR1 as SGHDT and CDR2 as YYEEEE. The CDR3 spans 14 residues. The CDR3, as DNA: TGTGCCATCAGCTTGGGGCTCATCTCAGGCGAGCAGTACTTC. Encoded protein: CAISLGLISGEQYF.

In its sample, this clonotype was seen many times. The genes are TRBV20-1 and TRBJ2-3, with 9 bases lining up with TRBD1. CDR3 length equals 16 residues. V shed 4 bases, J shed 2 bases, and the junction held 10 bases outside the gene matches. Germline values: CDR1 DFQATT, CDR2 SNEGSKA (reference sequence). CDR3 nucleotides: TGCAGTGCTAAACGAACAGGGGGCGGGCTCACAGATACGCAGTATTTT. It codes for CSAKRTGGGLTDTQYF.

This chain uses TRBV5-1 with TRBJ1-1; 8 positions agree with TRBD1. CDR1 is SGHRS, CDR2 YFSETQ, per germline. The J segment lost 7 bases and the V segment lost 2 bases, leaving 4 bases of the junction unmatched. The CDR3 totals 13 residues. CDR3: CASSLTGGYEAFF. CDR3 sequence (DNA): TGCGCCAGCAGCTTAACAGGGGGATATGAAGCTTTCTTT.

This clonotype was recorded many times. Here the CDR3 DNA reads TGTGCCAGCAGCTTGGGGGACCGGAATCAGCCCCAGCATTTT. It yields the protein CASSLGDRNQPQHF. The chain links TRBV5-5 to TRBJ1-5, with D perhaps matching TRBD1 (5 bases). This CDR3 is built from 14 residues. Germline loops: CDR1 SGHKS, CDR2 YYEKEE (reference sequence). V lost 0 bases, J lost 4 bases, and 8 bases lay in between. Full variable domain (rest looked up from reference TRBV5-5 and TRBJ1-5): DAGVTQSPTHLIKTRGQQVTLRCSPISGHKSVSWYQQVLGQGPQFIFQYYEKEERGRGNFPDRFSARQFPNYSSELNVNALLLGDSALYLCASSLGDRNQPQHFGDGTRLSIL.

This clonotype has just a few counts. The chain uses TRBV27 and TRBJ1-2, with D perhaps TRBD1 (5 bases). CDR1 MNHEY and CDR2 SMNVEV come from the germline V gene (reference sequence). V was cut by 5 bases and J by 3 bases, with 16 bases left in between. This CDR3 has 15 amino acids. The DNA of the CDR3 is TGTGCCAGCAGTGTTTCTGGGGGTTTTTACTATGGCTACACCTTC. Its protein product is CASSVSGGFYYGYTF.

This clonotype was detected ten times or more. This rearrangement joins TRBV14 to TRBJ2-7, with unresolved D. This CDR3 spans 12 amino acids. Trimming cost V 2 bases and J 3 bases, with 5 bases left between them. Germline CDR1 and CDR2: SGHDN and FVKESK. In DNA, the CDR3 is TGTGCCAGCAGCCAAACGGGCTACGAGCAGTACGTC. Its translation: CASSQTGYEQYV.

A few counts support this clonotype. The V gene is TRBV4-3, the J gene TRBJ2-5; weak D call: TRBD2 (7 bases). V lost 0 bases and J lost 5, with 16 bases in between. There are 16 residues in the CDR3. Germline CDR1 LGHNA, CDR2 YSLEER. CDR3: CASSQEGPGGGETQYF. The CDR3, as DNA: TGCGCCAGCAGCCAAGAGGGTCCGGGGGGCGGGGAGACCCAGTACTTC.

This clonotype was detected many times. The J gene is TRBJ2-2, the V gene TRBV29-1; no clear D gene. Germline V gene data show CDR1 as SQVTM and CDR2 as ANQGSEA. V was trimmed by 7 bases and J by 4 bases, leaving 13 bases between them. The CDR3 is 13 amino acids. CDR3 residues: CSAEQALTGELFF. The CDR3 nucleotides read TGCAGCGCCGAGCAGGCCCTCACCGGGGAGCTGTTTTTT.

The CDR3 spells CASSPQWTGRGGEQYF. The CDR3 DNA reads TGTGCCAGCAGCCCCCAATGGACAGGCCGAGGGGGCGAGCAGTACTTC. The rearrangement joins TRBV7-2 to TRBJ2-7; 7 bases line up with TRBD1. CDR3 length: 16 residues. V lost 5 bases to trimming and J lost 6 bases; unmatched junction nucleotides: 16. Germline V gene sequence: CDR1 SGHTA, CDR2 FQGNSA.

V and J are TRBV12-3 or TRBV12-4 and TRBJ2-5; 7 bases match TRBD2. With 2 bases clipped from V and 1 base from J, the junction kept 10 bases outside the gene matches. There are 17 residues in the CDR3. In DNA, the CDR3 is TGTGCCAGCAGTTTAAGTAGGAAGGGGAGGGCCCAAGAGACCCAGTACTTC. As protein: CASSLSRKGRAQETQYF.

This clonotype was seen many times. The chain couples TRBV4-2 to TRBJ2-5; tentative D call: TRBD2 (5 bases). The CDR3 sequence is 14 residues long. Germline V lookup: CDR1 LGHNA, CDR2 YNFKEQ. Trimming removed 8 bases at V and 2 bases at J, with 15 bases between. CDR3 sequence reads: CASSQGREQETQYF. CDR3 sequence (DNA): TGTGCCAGCTCCCAAGGCCGGGAACAAGAGACCCAGTACTTC.

This clonotype came up many times. The chain uses TRBV20-1 and TRBJ2-5; the D gene is possibly TRBD2 (5 bases). V gave up 3 bases and J gave up 4 bases, with 12 bases separating them. This CDR3 is built from 13 residues. The germline V gene encodes CDR1 DFQATT and CDR2 SNEGSKA (reference sequence). CDR3 sequence (DNA): TGCAGTGCTAGCGCGGACTTAAGAGAGACCCAGTACTTC. Protein product: CSASADLRETQYF.

At least ten counts were recorded for this clonotype. The gene calls are TRBV15 and TRBJ1-6; D is possibly TRBD1 (6 bases). The germline V gene encodes CDR1 LNHNV and CDR2 YYDKDF (reference sequence). The CDR3 consists of 16 residues. V was pared by 1 base and J by 10 bases, with 17 bases between. The CDR3 DNA reads TGTGCCACCAGCAGAGGCTCGGGGGGGGCTGGATCACCCCTCCACTTT. Its translation: CATSRGSGGAGSPLHF.

This clonotype was seen repeatedly, ten times or more. The chain combines TRBV12-3 or TRBV12-4 with TRBJ2-2; D remains unclear. Trimming left V 4 bases short and J 5 bases short, with 5 bases between. This CDR3 has 12 amino acids. In DNA, the CDR3 is TGTGCCAGCAGTTCTGGTACCGGGGAGCTGTTTTTT. Amino acid sequence: CASSSGTGELFF.

This clonotype has at least ten counts. The V call is TRBV12-3 or TRBV12-4, the J call TRBJ2-5; 7 bases are shared with TRBD2. V shed 2 bases, J shed 0 bases, and the junction held 6 bases outside the gene matches. This CDR3 has 16 residues. CDR3 amino acids: CASSLIRGEYQETQYF. In DNA form, the CDR3 reads TGTGCCAGCAGTTTAATACGGGGGGAGTACCAAGAGACCCAGTACTTC.